The 31 T cell receptor beta chains below were found in one sample sequenced in a study of blood T cell repertoires in COVID-19. Generated by immunoSEQ multiplex PCR, the TCRdb table keeps only in-frame clones and is missing some. The profile shows hundreds of thousands of clones, around 86% of them singletons. The material sequenced was peripheral blood. These receptors were obtained from a woman aged 45 to 65 with COVID-19, enrolled during active disease.

In its sample, this clone was seen once. The rearrangement joins TRBV5-1 to TRBJ2-7, with 11 nucleotides matching TRBD2. V was clipped by 2 bases and J by 2 bases; unmatched bases: 3. CDR1 SGHRS and CDR2 YFSETQ come from the germline V gene. The CDR3 has 15 amino acids. The CDR3 DNA reads as TGCGCCAGCAGCTTTCTGACTAGCGGGGCCTACGAGCAGTACTTC. It translates to CASSFLTSGAYEQYF.

The chain is built from TRBV5-4 and TRBJ1-2; D is undetermined. CDR1 is SGHNT, CDR2 YYREEE, per germline (reference sequence). This CDR3 region has 14 residues. Trimming left V 4 bases short and J 2 bases short, with 12 bases between. CDR3 DNA sequence: TGTGCCAGCAGCCTAGGCCCGGAAAACTATGGCTACACCTTC. Amino acid sequence: CASSLGPENYGYTF.

V and J are TRBV5-4 and TRBJ1-5, with D tentatively TRBD1 (5 bases). The germline V gene has CDR1 SGHNT and CDR2 YYREEE (reference sequence). V was trimmed by 3 bases and J by 2 bases, leaving 15 bases between them. The CDR3 sequence is 16 residues long. The CDR3 DNA is TGTGCCAGCAGCTCCCAGCAGGGTCTGGGCAATCAGCCCCAGCATTTT. It specifies CASSSQQGLGNQPQHF.

This clone appeared once. This chain connects TRBV3-1 (or the pseudogene TRBV3-2) to TRBJ1-4; 8 bases are a match to TRBD1. CDR3 size: 17 residues. Germline V gene sequence: CDR1 LGHDT, CDR2 YNNKEL (reference sequence). V lost 2 bases and J lost 7; bases outside the gene matches: 12. Here the CDR3 reads CASSQPKQGADLEKLFF. DNA for the CDR3: TGTGCCAGCAGCCAACCAAAGCAGGGGGCTGACCTTGAAAAACTGTTTTTT.

This chain joins TRBV24-1 and TRBJ2-7; 8 nucleotides match TRBD1. Germline V gives CDR1 KGHDR, CDR2 SFDVKD. This CDR3 has 14 residues. J was trimmed by 6 bases and V by 2 bases; bases with no gene match: 5. The CDR3 region has the DNA TGTGCCACCAGTGATTACCTGACAGGGGCCGAGCAGTACTTC. The encoded protein is CATSDYLTGAEQYF.

Only one count was recorded for this clone. The chain couples TRBV5-4 to TRBJ2-1; D is possibly TRBD2 (6 bases). V was pared by 1 base and J by 7 bases, with 18 bases between. CDR3 size: 16 residues. CDR1 SGHNT and CDR2 YYREEE come from the germline V gene (reference sequence). This chain's CDR3 is CASSLSWSGVVNEQFF. CDR3 bases: TGTGCCAGCAGCTTGAGCTGGTCGGGAGTGGTAAATGAGCAGTTCTTC.

The gene calls are TRBV7-2 and TRBJ2-3, with a weak D call TRBD1 (6 bases). This CDR3 region has 15 residues. V was trimmed by 1 base and J by 6 bases, leaving 14 bases between them. The V gene's germline CDR1 is SGHTA and CDR2 FQGNSA. The CDR3 reads CASSLGDTGWDTQYF. CDR3 nucleotides: TGTGCCAGCAGCTTAGGGGACACGGGTTGGGATACGCAGTATTTT. Combining the CDR3 with reference TRBV7-2 and TRBJ2-3 gives the whole variable domain GAGVSQSPSNKVTEKGKDVELRCDPISGHTALYWYRQSLGQGLEFLIYFQGNSAPDKSGLPSDRFSAERTGGSVSTLTIQRTQQEDSAVYLCASSLGDTGWDTQYFGPGTRLTVL.

J is TRBJ2-7 and V is TRBV4-1; 10 bases are shared with TRBD2. Germline CDR1 and CDR2: MGHRA and YSYEKL. The junction had 11 bases not matched to a gene; V was cut back by 4 bases and J by 5 bases. The CDR3 covers 16 residues. The CDR3 DNA sequence: TGCGCCAGCAGCCTAGGGTCGGGACTAGCGAACGACGAGCAGTACTTC. Protein sequence: CASSLGSGLANDEQYF.

This sequence joins TRBV7-3 and TRBJ2-7, with a possible D match to TRBD2 (5 bases). CDR1 SGHTA and CDR2 FQGTGA come from the germline V gene. The CDR3 loop spans 16 amino acids. V was trimmed by 3 bases and J by 0 bases, leaving 15 bases between them. As DNA, the CDR3 is TGTGCCAGCAGCTTCTCGGGGTCCCCGAGCTCCTACGAGCAGTACTTC. Translation gives CASSFSGSPSSYEQYF.

The chain carries TRBV30 and TRBJ1-6; D uncertain. Germline loops: CDR1 GTSNPN, CDR2 SVGIG (reference sequence). The V and J ends lost 5 bases and 6 bases respectively, with 20 bases between them. This CDR3 has 16 amino acids. CDR3 in amino acids: CAWGMGRINVNSPLHF. The CDR3 coding sequence is TGTGCCTGGGGAATGGGGAGAATAAACGTTAATTCACCCCTCCACTTT.

The chain links TRBV7-7 to TRBJ2-6; D might be TRBD2 (6 bases). CDR3 length equals 15 residues. CDR1 and CDR2 from the germline V gene are SSHAT and FNYEAQ (reference sequence). V lost 1 base to trimming and J lost 2 bases, with 6 bases between them. CDR3 amino acids: CASSLGGAGANVLTF. The DNA of the CDR3 is TGTGCCAGCAGCTTAGGGGGGGCTGGGGCCAACGTCCTGACTTTC. Based on the CDR3 plus reference TRBV7-7 and TRBJ2-6, the full variable domain is GAGVSQSPRYKVTKRGQDVTLRCDPISSHATLYWYQQALGQGPEFLTYFNYEAQPDKSGLPSDRFSAERPEGSISTLTIQRTEQRDSAMYRCASSLGGAGANVLTFGAGSRLTVL.

V and J are TRBV19 and TRBJ2-7, with 7 bases identical to TRBD1. This CDR3 region has 14 residues. The germline V gene has CDR1 LNHDA and CDR2 SQIVND (reference sequence). V lost 6 bases and J lost 2; bases outside the gene matches: 7. CDR3 protein: CASSGTDKTYEQYF. As DNA, the CDR3 is TGTGCCAGTAGCGGGACAGATAAGACCTACGAGCAGTACTTC.

The table lists this clone with a few counts. The same CDR3 can be traced to other DNA sequences in this sample. This chain joins TRBV7-9 and TRBJ2-2; D is undetermined. Germline V CDR1 and CDR2: SEHNR, FQNEAQ (reference sequence). V was pared by 6 bases and J by 2 bases, with 4 bases between. The CDR3 covers 12 residues. The CDR3 loop reads CASSPNTGELFF. CDR3 sequence (DNA): TGTGCCAGCAGTCCTAACACCGGGGAGCTGTTTTTT.

The V call is TRBV11-3, the J call TRBJ1-2; a weak D match, TRBD1 (6 bases). Germline CDR1 is SGHNT and CDR2 is YENEEA. V lost 5 bases, J lost 6 bases, and 16 bases lay in between. The length of the CDR3 is 14 residues. The CDR3 DNA reads TGTGCCAGCAGCCCCGCTACATGGACAGATGGCTACACCTTC. Protein: CASSPATWTDGYTF.

The rearrangement uses TRBV6-5 and TRBJ2-3; 7 nucleotides match TRBD2. From germline, CDR1 is MNHEY and CDR2 SVGAGI. V dropped 10 bases and J dropped 1; count of bases not matched to a gene: 5. This CDR3 comprises 13 residues. Here the CDR3 DNA reads TGTGCCACCTTGGCGGGAGGCACAGATACGCAGTATTTT. It codes for CATLAGGTDTQYF.

The chain recombines TRBV2 with TRBJ2-7; 8 bases align to TRBD2. Germline CDR1 and CDR2: SNHLY and FYNNEI. With V trimmed by 5 bases and J by 5 bases, 14 bases remained unmatched. This CDR3 is built from 16 residues. CDR3 coding DNA: TGTGCCAGCAGTTGGGTAGAGAGCGGGAGTAAAAACGAGCAGTACTTC. Residues: CASSWVESGSKNEQYF.

The genes are TRBV30 and TRBJ2-1, with TRBD1 matching 7 bases. The germline CDR1 and CDR2 sequences are GTSNPN and SVGIG (reference sequence). Trimming removed 2 bases from V and 4 bases from J; junction bases left unmatched: 5. This CDR3 region has 14 residues. The CDR3 DNA sequence: TGTGCCTGGAGTAGACAGGGAGCTTACAATGAGCAGTTCTTC. This translates into CAWSRQGAYNEQFF.

There are a few counts of this clone. The chain recombines TRBV2 with TRBJ1-2; D gene uncertain. Trimming shortened V by 6 bases and J by 3 bases, and 11 bases separated the two germline ends. The CDR3 covers 13 residues. The germline CDR1 and CDR2 sequences are SNHLY and FYNNEI. CDR3 loop: CASRGDGHYGYTF. The CDR3 DNA reads TGTGCCAGCAGGGGAGATGGGCACTATGGCTACACCTTC.

This rearrangement joins TRBV24-1 to TRBJ1-1; 8 bases line up with TRBD1. Germline CDR1 is KGHDR and CDR2 is SFDVKD. The V and J ends lost 7 bases and 5 bases, in that order; junction bases with no gene match: 5. This CDR3 has 13 amino acids. The CDR3 loop is CATRRTGSTEAFF. The DNA of the CDR3 is TGTGCCACCAGGAGGACAGGGTCGACTGAAGCTTTCTTT.

Note on this clone: No DNA is shown, since the ends of the CDR3 on it are uncertain; the CDR3 is the one TCRdb lists. This chain links TRBV6-6 with TRBJ2-7; the DNA was not used to check the table's D call, TRBD2. 13 amino acids form the CDR3, both terminal residues included. Germline V CDR1 and CDR2: MNHNY, SVGAGI (reference sequence). CDR3 in amino acids: CASSSSGGSEQYF.

DNA of the CDR3: TGTGCCTGGCAGACTAGCAGCTTAAAAGAGACCCAGTACTTC. Its protein product is CAWQTSSLKETQYF. The chain links TRBV30 to TRBJ2-5; 7 bases match TRBD2. The CDR3 runs to 14 residues. Trimming at V came to 5 bases and at J to 3 bases, leaving 9 bases not matched to a gene. Germline CDR1 is GTSNPN and CDR2 is SVGIG (reference sequence). Filled out from reference TRBV30 and TRBJ2-5, the complete variable domain reads SQTIHQWPATLVQPVGSPLSLECTVEGTSNPNLYWYRQAAGRGLQLLFYSVGIGQISSEVPQNLSASRPQDRQFILSSKKLLLSDSGFYLCAWQTSSLKETQYFGPGTRLLVL.

CDR3 coding DNA: TGTGCCAGCAGTGAAGGTCTTTCGAACACCGGGGAGCTGTTTTTT. Translated, it gives CASSEGLSNTGELFF. The chain has TRBV2 and TRBJ2-2; unclear D gene. Germline values: CDR1 SNHLY, CDR2 FYNNEI. The CDR3 extends over 15 amino acids. Trimming cost V 1 base and J 0 bases, with 6 bases left between them.

The genes are TRBV18 and TRBJ2-5; tentatively, D is TRBD2 (6 bases). CDR1 KGHSH and CDR2 LQKENI come from the germline V gene. Trimming pared 4 bases from V and 9 bases from J, leaving 9 bases between. This CDR3 contains 11 residues. CDR3 amino acids: CASSRPGAQYF. The CDR3 nucleotides are TGTGCCAGCTCACGCCCGGGGGCCCAGTACTTC.

The chain employs TRBV7-2 and TRBJ2-1, with TRBD1 matching 8 bases. V gave up 4 bases and J gave up 8 bases; unmatched junction bases: 13. Germline loops: CDR1 SGHTA, CDR2 FQGNSA. CDR3 length equals 16 residues. Written as DNA, the CDR3 is TGTGCCAGCAGCTCCGGACAGGGTATTTCCGATTATGAGCAGTTCTTC. This sequence encodes CASSSGQGISDYEQFF.

The chain carries TRBV7-6 and TRBJ2-3; 8 positions match TRBD1. V lost 6 bases, J lost 2 bases, and 10 bases stayed unmatched. CDR3 length equals 16 residues. Germline CDR1 is SGHVS and CDR2 is FNYEAQ. The CDR3 DNA reads TGTGCCAGCAGGCCAGACAGGGGCGCACCCACAGATACGCAGTATTTT. The encoded protein is CASRPDRGAPTDTQYF.

V usage is TRBV6-1 and J usage is TRBJ1-1; 7 nucleotides agree with TRBD1. The V gene end was trimmed by 3 bases and the J gene end by 6 bases; junction bases not matched to a gene: 1. CDR3 length equals 12 residues. Germline assignment: CDR1 MNHNS and CDR2 SASEGT. The CDR3 protein is CASSDTGAEAFF. The CDR3, as DNA: TGTGCCAGCAGTGATACAGGGGCTGAAGCTTTCTTT.

The table lists this clone with a count of one. The V gene is TRBV6-5, the J gene TRBJ1-6, with unresolved D. This CDR3 comprises 16 residues. V shed 0 bases and J shed 5 bases, with 11 bases lying between them. In germline, CDR1 is MNHEY, CDR2 SVGAGI. In DNA form, the CDR3 reads TGTGCCAGCAGTTACTCGATTCTGCAGGATAATTCACCCCTCCACTTT. Protein sequence: CASSYSILQDNSPLHF.

The V call is TRBV5-1, the J call TRBJ2-1, with 9 bases matching TRBD1. Germline CDR1 SGHRS, CDR2 YFSETQ. This CDR3 has 16 residues. Trimming cost V 0 bases and J 8 bases; bases outside gene matches: 9. CDR3 coding DNA: TGCGCCAGCAGCTTGGCCCTTTTACAGGGGGCAGATGAGCAGTTCTTC. This sequence encodes CASSLALLQGADEQFF.

The chain is built from TRBV15 and TRBJ2-5, with 8 bases that match TRBD2. Per the germline V gene, CDR1 is LNHNV and CDR2 is YYDKDF (reference sequence). The CDR3 contains 15 residues. The J segment lost 5 bases and the V segment lost 0 bases, leaving 5 bases of the junction unmatched. CDR3 DNA sequence: TGTGCCACCAGCAGAGATGGCGGGAGGACGGAGACCCAGTACTTC. Translation gives CATSRDGGRTETQYF.

This clone has a handful of counts. This chain links TRBV11-2 with TRBJ2-7; D is ambiguous. CDR1 and CDR2 from the germline V gene are SGHAT and FQNNGV. This CDR3 has 15 residues. V was shortened by 1 base and J by 5 bases, with 15 bases between the two germline ends. The CDR3 DNA follows: TGTGCCAGCAGCTTAGTAACTTCCTCCACCCACGAGCAGTACTTC. This gives the protein CASSLVTSSTHEQYF.

This chain uses TRBV27 with TRBJ2-7; TRBD2 matches at 9 bases. The CDR3 extends over 14 amino acids. In germline, CDR1 is MNHEY, CDR2 SMNVEV (reference sequence). Losses at the gene ends were 5 bases for V and 0 bases for J; bases not matched to a gene: 2. The CDR3 sequence: CASSTTSGSYEQYF. CDR3 DNA: TGTGCCAGCAGTACGACTAGCGGCTCCTACGAGCAGTACTTC.